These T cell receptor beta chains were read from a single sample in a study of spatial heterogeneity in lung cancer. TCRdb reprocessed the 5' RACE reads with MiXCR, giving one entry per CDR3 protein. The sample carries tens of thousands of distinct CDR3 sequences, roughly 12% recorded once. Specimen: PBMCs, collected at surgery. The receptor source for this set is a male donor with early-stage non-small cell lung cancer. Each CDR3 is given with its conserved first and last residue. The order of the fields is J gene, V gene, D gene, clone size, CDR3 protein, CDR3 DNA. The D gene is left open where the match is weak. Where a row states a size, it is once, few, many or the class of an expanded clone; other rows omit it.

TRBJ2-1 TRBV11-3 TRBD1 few CASSLDRPTGYNEQFF TGTGCCAGCAGCTTAGATCGACCGACAGGGTACAATGAGCAGTTCTTC
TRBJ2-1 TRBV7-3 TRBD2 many CASSSAGGWNEQFF TGTGCCAGCAGCTCCGCGGGAGGATGGAATGAGCAGTTCTTC
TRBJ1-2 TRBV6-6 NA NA CASTTGTGYGYTF TGTGCCAGTACTACAGGAACTGGCTATGGCTACACCTTC
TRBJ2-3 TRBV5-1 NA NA CASSPMGQAGTDTQYF TGCGCCAGCAGCCCGATGGGACAAGCGGGGACAGATACGCAGTATTTT
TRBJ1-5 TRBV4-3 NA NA CASSQGQGNQPQHF TGCGCCAGCAGCCAAGGTCAGGGGAATCAGCCCCAGCATTTT
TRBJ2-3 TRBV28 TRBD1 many CASRTGGVSTDTQYF TGTGCCAGCAGGACAGGGGGTGTGAGCACAGATACGCAGTATTTT
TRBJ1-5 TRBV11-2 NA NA CASSLGWGNQPQHF TGTGCCAGCAGCTTAGGTTGGGGGAATCAGCCCCAGCATTTT
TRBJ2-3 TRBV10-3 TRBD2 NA CAITVGGDGDTQYF TGTGCCATTACAGTGGGGGGGGATGGCGATACGCAGTATTTT
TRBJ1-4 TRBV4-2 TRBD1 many CASSQGDRGQSNEKLFF TGTGCCAGCAGCCAAGGGGACAGGGGGCAATCTAATGAAAAACTGTTTTTT
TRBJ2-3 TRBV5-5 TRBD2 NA CASSGTSGGDTQYF TGTGCCAGCAGCGGGACTAGCGGGGGAGATACGCAGTATTTT
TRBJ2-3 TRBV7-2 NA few CASRDPRGTDTQYF TGTGCCAGCAGGGATCCACGGGGCACAGATACGCAGTATTTT
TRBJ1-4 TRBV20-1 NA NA CSASWGVDEKLFF TGCAGTGCTAGTTGGGGAGTTGATGAAAAACTGTTTTTT
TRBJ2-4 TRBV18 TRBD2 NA CASSPAGVKNIQYF TGTGCCAGCTCACCCGCGGGAGTCAAAAACATTCAGTACTTC
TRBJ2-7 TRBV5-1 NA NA CASSLGAGDDEQYF TGCGCCAGCAGCTTGGGGGCAGGGGACGACGAGCAGTACTTC
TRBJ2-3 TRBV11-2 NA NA CASSLGLGDTQYF TGTGCCAGCAGCTTAGGACTAGGTGATACGCAGTATTTT
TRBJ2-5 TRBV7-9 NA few CASSFSSRVPEETQYF TGTGCCAGCAGCTTTAGCTCGAGGGTCCCAGAGGAGACCCAGTACTTC
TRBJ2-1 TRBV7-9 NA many CASSLEESNEQFF TGTGCCAGCAGCTTAGAGGAGAGCAATGAGCAGTTCTTC
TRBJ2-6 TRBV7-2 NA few CASTPSSGANVLTF TGTGCCAGCACCCCGTCCTCTGGGGCCAACGTCCTGACTTTC
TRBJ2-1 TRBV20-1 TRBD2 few CSARGQGGRGNEQFF TGCAGTGCTAGAGGCCAGGGCGGGAGGGGCAATGAGCAGTTCTTC
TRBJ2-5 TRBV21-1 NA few CASRKSPGQEETQYF TGTGCCAGCAGAAAAAGCCCGGGGCAGGAAGAGACCCAGTACTTC
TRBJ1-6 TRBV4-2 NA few CASSQDRGGRSPLHF TGTGCCAGCAGCCAAGACAGGGGAGGCCGTTCACCCCTCCACTTT
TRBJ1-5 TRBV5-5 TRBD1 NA CASSAGTGPYQPQHF TGTGCCAGCAGCGCCGGGACAGGGCCTTATCAGCCCCAGCATTTT
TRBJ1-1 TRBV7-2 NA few CASSLGASAEAFF TGTGCCAGCAGCTTAGGAGCCAGTGCTGAAGCTTTCTTT
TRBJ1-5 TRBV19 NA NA CASTLGRGNQPQHF TGTGCCAGTACCCTGGGAAGGGGCAATCAGCCCCAGCATTTT
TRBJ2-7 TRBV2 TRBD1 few CASSTTGGYRNDEQYF TGTGCCAGCAGTACCACAGGGGGCTATCGGAACGACGAGCAGTACTTC
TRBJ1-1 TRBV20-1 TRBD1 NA CSANQDRGRAFF TGCAGTGCTAACCAGGACAGGGGGAGAGCTTTCTTT
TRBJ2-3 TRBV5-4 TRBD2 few CASNLGLAGVGSTDTQYF TGTGCCAGCAACCTGGGACTAGCGGGAGTCGGAAGCACAGATACGCAGTATTTT
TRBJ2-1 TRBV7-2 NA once CASSLEFSSNEQFF TGTGCCAGCAGCTTAGAGTTTAGCAGCAATGAGCAGTTCTTC
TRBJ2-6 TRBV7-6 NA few CASRVSSGANVLTF TGTGCCAGCAGAGTGAGCTCTGGGGCCAACGTCCTGACTTTC